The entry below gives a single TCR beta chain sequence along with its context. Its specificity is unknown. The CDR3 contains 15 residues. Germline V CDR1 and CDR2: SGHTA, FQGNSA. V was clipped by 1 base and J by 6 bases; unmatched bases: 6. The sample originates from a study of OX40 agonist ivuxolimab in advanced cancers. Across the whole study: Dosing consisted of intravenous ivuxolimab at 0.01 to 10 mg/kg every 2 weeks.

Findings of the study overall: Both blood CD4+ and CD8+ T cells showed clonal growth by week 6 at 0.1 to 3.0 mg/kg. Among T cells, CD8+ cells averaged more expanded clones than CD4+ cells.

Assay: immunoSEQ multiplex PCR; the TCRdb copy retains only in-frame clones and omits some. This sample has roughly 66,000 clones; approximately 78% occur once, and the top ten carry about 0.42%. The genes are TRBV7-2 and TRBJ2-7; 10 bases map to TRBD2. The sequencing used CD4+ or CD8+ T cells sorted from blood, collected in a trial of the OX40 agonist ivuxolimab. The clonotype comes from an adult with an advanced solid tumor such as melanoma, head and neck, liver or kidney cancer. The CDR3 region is CASSLESGRALEQYF. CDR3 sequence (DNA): TGTGCCAGCAGCTTAGAAAGCGGGAGGGCCCTCGAGCAGTACTTC.